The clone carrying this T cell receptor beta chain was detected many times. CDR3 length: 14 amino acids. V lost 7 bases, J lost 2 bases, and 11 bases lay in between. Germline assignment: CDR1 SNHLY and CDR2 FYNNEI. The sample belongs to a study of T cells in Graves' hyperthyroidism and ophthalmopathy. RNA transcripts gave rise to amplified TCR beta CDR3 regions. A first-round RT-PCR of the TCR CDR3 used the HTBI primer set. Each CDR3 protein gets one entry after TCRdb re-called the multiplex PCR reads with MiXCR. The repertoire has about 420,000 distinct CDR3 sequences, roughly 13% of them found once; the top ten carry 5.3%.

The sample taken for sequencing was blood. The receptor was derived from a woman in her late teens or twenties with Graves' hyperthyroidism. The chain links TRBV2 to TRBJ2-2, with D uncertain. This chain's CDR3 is CASIGRFNTGELFF. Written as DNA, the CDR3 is TGTGCCAGCATAGGCAGGTTTAACACCGGGGAGCTGTTTTTT. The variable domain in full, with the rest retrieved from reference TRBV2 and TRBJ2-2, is EPEVTQTPSHQVTQMGQEVILRCVPISNHLYFYWYRQILGQKVEFLVSFYNNEISEKSEIFDDQFSVERPDGSNFTLKIRSTKLEDSAMYFCASIGRFNTGELFFGEGSRLTVL.